This record looks at one T cell receptor (beta chain) sequence and its context. Its antigen is still unknown. The V gene lost 4 bases and the J gene lost 2 bases, with 9 bases spanning the gap. CDR1 is MNHEY, CDR2 SMNVEV, per germline (reference sequence). There are 14 residues in the CDR3. The data originate from a study of identical twins. Study outcomes and limitations: Cross-sectional statistics underpinned the conclusions; the same donors were not followed.

A universal primer site was added by template switching, and unique molecular identifiers were carried by the cDNA. TCRdb used MiXCR to reprocess the 5' RACE reads, holding one entry per CDR3 protein. The profile shows 1.5 million or so distinct CDR3 sequences, under 35% of them singletons. The specimen was cord blood. J is TRBJ1-5 and V is TRBV27; the D is unclear. The sequence was collected from a newborn girl in good health. The CDR3 is CASSSVGGNQPQHF. DNA of the CDR3: TGTGCCAGCAGTTCCGTCGGGGGCAATCAGCCCCAGCATTTT.